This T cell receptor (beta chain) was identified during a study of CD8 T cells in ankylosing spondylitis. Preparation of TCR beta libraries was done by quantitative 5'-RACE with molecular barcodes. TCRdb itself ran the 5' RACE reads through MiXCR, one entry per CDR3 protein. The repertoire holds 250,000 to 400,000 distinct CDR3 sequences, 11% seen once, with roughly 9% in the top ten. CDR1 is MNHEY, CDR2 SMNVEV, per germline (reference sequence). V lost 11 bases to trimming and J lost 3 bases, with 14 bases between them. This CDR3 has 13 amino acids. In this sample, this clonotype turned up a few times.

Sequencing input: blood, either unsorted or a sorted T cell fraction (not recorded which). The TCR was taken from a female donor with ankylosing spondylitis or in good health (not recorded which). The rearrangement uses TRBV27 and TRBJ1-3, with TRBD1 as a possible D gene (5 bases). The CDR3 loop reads CASGRGSGNTIYF. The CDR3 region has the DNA TGTGCCTCCGGGAGGGGAAGTGGAAACACCATATATTTT.